Presented here are 2 T cell receptor beta chains from one specimen sequenced in a study of cytomegalovirus exposure and HLA in healthy donors. It was with 60 Vbeta and 13 Jbeta primers that the PCR ran. TCRdb's table, derived via immunoSEQ multiplex PCR, lists solely in-frame clones and lacks some. This repertoire shows 200,000 to 300,000 clones, approximately 84% found once; its top ten account for 1.5% to 2.5%. Sequencing input: PBMCs. Source of these receptors: a woman between 35 and 50 years old in good health and CMV-seropositive.

This clone was found a few times. The J gene is TRBJ2-7, the V gene TRBV6-6, with 10 nucleotides matching TRBD2. The trim removed 8 bases at V and 6 bases at J, leaving 1 base unmatched. Germline V gene lookup returns CDR1 MNHNY and CDR2 SVGAGI (reference sequence). This CDR3 is built from 11 residues. The CDR3: CASGTSAEQYF. Written as DNA, the CDR3 is TGTGCCAGCGGGACTAGCGCCGAGCAGTACTTC.

The genes are TRBV11-2 and TRBJ2-3; TRBD2 is a possible D gene (6 bases). Per germline, CDR1 SGHAT and CDR2 FQNNGV. The V and J ends lost 5 bases and 5 bases respectively, with 11 bases between them. This CDR3 is built from 13 residues. CDR3 region: CASSPGELDTQYF. The CDR3 nucleotides are TGTGCCAGCAGCCCGGGAGAACTAGATACGCAGTATTTT.